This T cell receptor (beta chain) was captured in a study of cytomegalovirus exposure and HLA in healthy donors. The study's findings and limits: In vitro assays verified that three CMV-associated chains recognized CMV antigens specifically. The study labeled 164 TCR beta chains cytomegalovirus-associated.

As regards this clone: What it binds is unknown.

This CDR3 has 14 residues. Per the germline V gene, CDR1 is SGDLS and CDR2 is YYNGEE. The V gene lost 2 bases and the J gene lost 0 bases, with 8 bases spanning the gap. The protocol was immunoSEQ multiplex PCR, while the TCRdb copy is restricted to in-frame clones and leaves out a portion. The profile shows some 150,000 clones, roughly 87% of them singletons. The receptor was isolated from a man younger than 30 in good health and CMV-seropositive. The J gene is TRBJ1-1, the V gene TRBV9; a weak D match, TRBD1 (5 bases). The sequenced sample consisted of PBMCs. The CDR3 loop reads CASSVGHLNTEAFF. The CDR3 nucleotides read TGTGCCAGCAGCGTTGGACACCTGAACACTGAAGCTTTCTTT.